This T cell receptor (beta chain) originates from a study of cytomegalovirus exposure and HLA in healthy donors. Study findings and constraints: Segments of the TCR beta V type were, in most cases, productive about 90% or about 30% of the time in an earlier analysis.

In the PCR, 60 Vbeta and 13 Jbeta primers were used. The table came from immunoSEQ multiplex PCR; TCRdb's copy has only in-frame clones and leaves some out. Of some 150,000 clones listed, more than 75% are singletons. In regard to this clone: Its target is unknown.

This CDR3 has 13 residues. The germline gives CDR1 SGHTS, CDR2 YDEGEE. V was shortened by 4 bases and J by 3 bases, with 8 bases between the two germline ends. The receptor was isolated from a man between 45 and 60 years old in good health and CMV-seronegative. Input material: PBMCs. The V and J genes are TRBV5-8 and TRBJ1-5; D is ambiguous. The CDR3 DNA is TGTGCCAGCAGCCTTACAGACAATCAGCCCCAGCATTTT. Its protein is CASSLTDNQPQHF.